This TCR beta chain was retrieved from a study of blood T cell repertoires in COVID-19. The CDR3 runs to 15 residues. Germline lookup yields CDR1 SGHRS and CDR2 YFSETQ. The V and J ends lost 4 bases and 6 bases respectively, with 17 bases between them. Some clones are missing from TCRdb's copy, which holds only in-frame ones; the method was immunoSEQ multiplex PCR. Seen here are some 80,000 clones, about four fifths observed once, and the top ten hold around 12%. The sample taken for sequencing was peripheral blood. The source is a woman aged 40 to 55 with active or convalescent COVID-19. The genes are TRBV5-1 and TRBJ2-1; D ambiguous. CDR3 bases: TGCGCCAGCAGCCCTCGGTGGGCATTCGTCAATGAGCAGTTCTTC. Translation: CASSPRWAFVNEQFF.